This entry is about one T cell receptor beta chain. Authors' analysis steps: Cell counts per sample came from amplifying reference gene primers. Generated by immunoSEQ multiplex PCR, the TCRdb table keeps only in-frame clones and is missing some. V and J calls and clone size come straight from that table; D and trimming were deduced from the DNA. There are more than 60,000 clones in the sample; roughly 90% occur only once, and more than 15% lies in the top ten. The data belong to a study of blood T cell repertoires in COVID-19. Across the study: Specimens from acute and convalescent COVID-19 originated in the United States, Italy and Spain. The cDNA or gDNA used as material had been derived from T cells, B-cell-depleted T cells, or PBMCs.

The CDR3 runs to 15 residues. Trimming took off 5 bases at V and 4 bases at J, with 18 bases between the two ends. Germline V lookup: CDR1 SGHTA, CDR2 FQGNSA. Material for sequencing was peripheral blood. The chain joins TRBV7-2 to TRBJ2-7; tentatively, D is TRBD2 (5 bases). The TCR originated in a woman older than 75 with active or convalescent COVID-19. The CDR3 bases are TGTGCCAGCAGCCGCGAGGGCTTCCTCACTTACGAGCAGTACTTC. It codes for CASSREGFLTYEQYF.